This entry describes one TCR beta chain. The data were obtained in a study of blood T cell repertoires in COVID-19. The protocol was immunoSEQ multiplex PCR, while the TCRdb copy is restricted to in-frame clones and leaves out a portion. Of around 130,000 clones in the sample, about 86% are singletons; the top ten hold 2.4%. Between the trimmed V and J ends, which lost 9 bases and 1 base, there was a span of 17 bases. CDR1 and CDR2 from the germline V gene are KGHDR and SFDVKD. CDR3 size: 15 residues. The clonotype was recovered from a man in his forties or fifties with acute COVID-19. The sequencing sample was made of PBMCs or T cells enriched from blood (not recorded which). The genes are TRBV24-1 and TRBJ1-1; tentative D call: TRBD1 (6 bases). The CDR3 region has the DNA TGTGCCACCGACGATCCAGGGGTCGAGAACACTGAAGCTTTCTTT. Translated, it gives CATDDPGVENTEAFF.